This TCR beta chain was observed in a study of blood T cells in healthy people across ages. Healthy Caucasians from Russia aged about 6 to 100 served as donors. Drawn from each donor were roughly 10 milliliters of peripheral blood. Then a second PCR, running roughly 7 to 11 cycles, was carried out with a sample-barcoded 5' primer and a J-beta primer mix. TCRdb itself ran the 5' RACE reads through MiXCR, one entry per CDR3 protein. The sample shows fewer than 2 million distinct CDR3 sequences, more than 35% of them seen only once. CDR1 is DFQATT and CDR2 is SNEGSKA in the germline V gene (reference sequence). The J segment lost 3 bases and the V segment lost 3 bases, leaving 4 bases of the junction unmatched. CDR3 length: 13 residues. This clonotype was detected a few times.

Sequenced sample: blood. This sequence originates from a human donor in good health. The V call is TRBV20-1, the J call TRBJ1-2, with TRBD1 identical over 7 bases. The CDR3: CSASEGADYGYTF. The CDR3 DNA reads TGCAGTGCTAGTGAGGGGGCCGACTATGGCTACACCTTC.